One sample yielded the 28 T cell receptor beta chains listed below, sequenced in a study of tumor-infiltrating lymphocytes in primary liver carcinoma. Germline DNA was also extracted, and blood RNA derived from unsorted whole blood. From roughly 0.55 ug of total RNA, TCR beta-specific cDNA was reverse-transcribed using a constant-region primer. Sequencing libraries for TCR beta derived from three nested multiplex PCR rounds that used slightly modified ARM-PCR. The opening two PCR rounds, about 10 cycles each, paired TRBV1-TRBV30 forward primers with a C-beta reverse primer. MiXCR, applied by TCRdb to the multiplex PCR reads, yields one record per CDR3 protein. This sample carries about 200,000 distinct CDR3 sequences, 65% of them seen once, and the ten largest clones take about 7.1%. The specimen was peripheral blood. These receptors were collected from an older woman with primary liver carcinoma and hepatitis B virus infection.

Concerning this clonotype itself: Being one base from a much bigger clone, this may be a read error. The V call is TRBV5-4, the J call TRBJ2-7; D call uncertain. The germline gives CDR1 SGHNT, CDR2 YYREEE (reference sequence). Trimming stripped 4 bases from V and 3 bases from J, with 8 bases between. This CDR3 contains 12 residues. This CDR3 reads CASSLDHYEQYF. The CDR3 DNA reads as TGTGCCAGCAGCCTGGACCACTACGAGCAGTACTTC.

Details on this clonotype: This may arise from a read error, as a much more abundant clone is one base away. Likely a read error: the CDR3 ends without its conserved phenylalanine or tryptophan. The chain carries TRBV12-3 or TRBV12-4 and TRBJ2-1; D is perhaps TRBD2 (5 bases). Trimming stripped 5 bases from V and 3 bases from J, with 11 bases between. This CDR3 is 14 amino acids long. Here the CDR3 reads CASSASGLYNEQFI. Here the CDR3 DNA reads TGTGCCAGCAGTGCGAGCGGCCTCTACAATGAGCAGTTCATC.

This clonotype was observed at least ten times. The V gene is TRBV10-2, the J gene TRBJ1-5, with unresolved D. Germline values: CDR1 WSHSY, CDR2 SAAADI. The CDR3 totals 13 residues. V lost 6 bases and J lost 1, with 7 bases in between. The CDR3 bases are TGCGCCAGCAGAGGACTAAGCAATCAGCCCCAGCATTTT. The encoded protein is CASRGLSNQPQHF.

V usage is TRBV30 and J usage is TRBJ2-7; 7 nucleotides line up with TRBD2. The CDR3 runs 15 residues. The junction had 5 bases not matched to a gene; V was cut back by 0 bases and J by 0 bases. The germline V gene encodes CDR1 GTSNPN and CDR2 SVGIG (reference sequence). In nucleotides, the CDR3 is TGTGCCTGGAGTGTAAGAAGGGACTACTCCTACGAGCAGTACTTC. Amino acids: CAWSVRRDYSYEQYF.

As for this clonotype: It is likely a read error, because the conserved phenylalanine at the end of the CDR3 is missing. The chain uses TRBV11-2 and TRBJ1-1; tentatively, D is TRBD1 (6 bases). This CDR3 spans 15 amino acids. Germline CDR1 reads SGHAT; CDR2 reads FQNNGV. As DNA, the CDR3 is TGTGCCAGCAGCTTAGGCCACAGGGCGGACACTGAGGCTTTCTCT. This codes for CASSLGHRADTEAFS.

A note on this clonotype: Here the CDR3 omits its conserved ending phenylalanine or tryptophan, so a read error is the likely source. V usage is TRBV29-1 and J usage is TRBJ1-1; D is ambiguous. Germline V lookup: CDR1 SQVTM, CDR2 ANQGSEA. Between the trimmed V and J ends, which lost 4 bases and 5 bases, there was a span of 11 bases. The CDR3 covers 12 residues. The CDR3 is CSVGNARTEAFL. In DNA, the CDR3 is TGCAGCGTTGGGAATGCACGGACTGAAGCTTTCCTT.

A remark on this clonotype: The CDR3 does not close with the conserved phenylalanine or tryptophan, likely indicating a read error. The chain is built from TRBV11-3 and TRBJ2-2, with D unclear. The CDR3 has 12 amino acids. Germline CDR1 and CDR2: SGHNT and YENEEA. CDR3 DNA: TGTGCCAGCAGCAAATTCACCGAGGAGCTGTTTCTT. Its protein is CASSKFTEELFL.

The chain is built from TRBV28 and TRBJ2-6; D is unclear. The CDR3 totals 16 residues. Trimming took 0 bases from V and 0 from J, leaving 6 bases between them. CDR1 and CDR2 (germline): MDHEN, SYDVKM. The CDR3 here is CASSLWESSGANVLTF. The CDR3 DNA follows: TGTGCCAGCAGTTTATGGGAGTCCTCTGGGGCCAACGTCCTGACTTTC.

Details on this clonotype: This clone may be a read error of a much larger clone one base away. This chain uses TRBV14 with TRBJ2-3, with a weak D call TRBD2 (6 bases). The CDR3 sequence is 13 residues long. Trimming left V 5 bases short and J 8 bases short, with 14 bases between. Germline values: CDR1 SGHDN, CDR2 FVKESK. The CDR3 DNA is TGTGCCAGCAGCTGCTTGGAGGGTGCTACGCAGTATTTT. As protein: CASSCLEGATQYF.

As to this clonotype: A read error may produce the germline difference seen at one junction end. V is TRBV11-3 and J is TRBJ1-1; TRBD1 matches 10 bases. The CDR3 is 17 amino acids. Looked up from germline, CDR1 is SGHNT and CDR2 is YENEEA. CDR3 sequence reads: CASSPGQGSALNSEAFF. The CDR3 DNA reads as TGTGCCAGCAGCCCGGGACAGGGGTCCGCTTTGAACTCTGAAGCTTTCTTC.

Note on this clonotype: A much larger clone differs by one base, so this may be a read error. This chain connects TRBV4-1 to TRBJ1-2; maybe TRBD1 (5 bases). Trimming cost V 6 bases and J 1 base, with 12 bases left between them. From germline, CDR1 is MGHRA and CDR2 YSYEKL. CDR3 length equals 14 residues. The CDR3 sequence is CASRRDDSNYGYTF. CDR3 DNA: TGCGCCAGCAGACGCGACGACAGTAACTATGGCTACACCTTC.

This clonotype was seen many times. The chain carries TRBV12-3 or TRBV12-4 and TRBJ2-1, with 11 bases matching TRBD2. V gave up 5 bases and J gave up 7 bases; unmatched junction bases: 13. The CDR3 spans 17 residues. CDR3 bases: TGTGCCAGCAGTCTCAGACTAGCGGGGATCGGGGGGAATGAGCAGTTCTTC. Residues: CASSLRLAGIGGNEQFF.

At least ten counts were recorded for this clonotype. This chain links TRBV12-5 with TRBJ2-1; 11 bases match TRBD1. The CDR3 extends over 14 amino acids. The V segment lost 4 bases and the J segment 9 bases; nucleotides outside the gene matches: 5. Germline values: CDR1 LGHNT, CDR2 FRNRAP. The chain's CDR3 is CASGSGQGVGEQFF. The CDR3 DNA is TGTGCTAGTGGTTCGGGACAGGGGGTAGGTGAGCAGTTCTTC.

This clonotype appeared a few times. The V call is TRBV28, the J call TRBJ2-5; possible D gene TRBD2, 5 bases. CDR3 length: 14 amino acids. Looked up from germline, CDR1 is MDHEN and CDR2 is SYDVKM. The V end was cut by 1 base, the J end by 5 bases, with 11 bases between. DNA for the CDR3: TGTGCCAGCAGTTTATCCTCGGACTCTGAGACCCAGTACTTC. Its protein is CASSLSSDSETQYF.

Details on this clonotype: Since a much larger clone is just one base distant, this may be a read error. This chain connects TRBV6-5 to TRBJ1-1; tentatively, D is TRBD1 (6 bases). CDR3 length: 13 residues. The V gene lost 5 bases and the J gene lost 3 bases, with 10 bases spanning the gap. Germline V gene data show CDR1 as MNHEY and CDR2 as SVGAGI. The CDR3 DNA is TGTGCCAGCAGTGGGACAAGGGACACTGAAGCTTTCTTT. It yields the protein CASSGTRDTEAFF.

As to this clonotype: A much larger clonotype is one base distant, so this may be a read error. The chain uses TRBV6-2 or TRBV6-3 and TRBJ2-7; 11 bases line up with TRBD2. The CDR3 length is 15 residues. Trimming removed 0 bases from V and 3 bases from J; junction bases left unmatched: 1. Germline-derived CDR1 and CDR2 are MNHEY and SVGEGT. In DNA form, the CDR3 reads TGTGCCAGCAGTTACTCGACTAGCGGGAACTACGAGCAGTACTTC. This gives the protein CASSYSTSGNYEQYF.

This clonotype was recorded once. A read error may account for a junction end that differs from germline. This chain connects TRBV4-1 to TRBJ1-5; tentative D call: TRBD1 (5 bases). The CDR3 contains 17 residues. Germline CDR1 reads MGHRA; CDR2 reads YSYEKL. The CDR3 DNA sequence: TGCGCCAGCAGCCAAGATTTTGCACAAGGGGTGTGGCAGCCCCAACATTTT. Amino acids: CASSQDFAQGVWQPQHF.

On this clonotype itself: Compared with germline, one end of the junction differs, possibly owing to a read error. The genes are TRBV11-2 and TRBJ2-7; 10 bases match TRBD2. In germline, CDR1 is SGHAT, CDR2 FQNNGV. The length of the CDR3 is 13 residues. The CDR3 spells CTSSNLAGVQQYF. In DNA, the CDR3 is TGTACCAGCAGCAACCTAGCGGGAGTACAGCAGTACTTC.

The DNA of the CDR3 is TGTGCCAGCAGCTCGGGGTGCCTTAGCACAGATACGCAGTATTTT. It encodes CASSSGCLSTDTQYF. The rearrangement links TRBV11-2 to TRBJ2-3, with a weak D call TRBD2 (5 bases). The germline CDR1 and CDR2 sequences are SGHAT and FQNNGV. The CDR3 extends over 15 amino acids. The ends were cut back, 4 bases at V and 0 bases at J, with 11 bases in the middle.

A word on this clonotype: Since a much larger clone is just one base distant, this may be a read error. V usage is TRBV7-9 and J usage is TRBJ1-5, with D uncertain. CDR3 length: 15 amino acids. Looked up from germline, CDR1 is SEHNR and CDR2 is FQNEAQ (reference sequence). CDR3 region: CVSSLSSGGNQPQHF. The DNA of the CDR3 is TGTGTCAGCAGCTTATCCTCCGGGGGCAATCAGCCCCAGCATTTT.

For this clonotype: A read error may account for a junction end that differs from germline. The genes are TRBV30 and TRBJ2-2; 8 bases are a match to TRBD2. Germline loops: CDR1 GTSNPN, CDR2 SVGIG (reference sequence). This CDR3 is built from 15 residues. Written as DNA, the CDR3 is TGTGTCTGGAGTGTATTAGCGGGAAACACCGGGGAGCTGTTTTTT. This encodes CVWSVLAGNTGELFF. Together with reference TRBV30 and TRBJ2-2, the CDR3 gives the full variable domain: SQTIHQWPATLVQPVGSPLSLECTVEGTSNPNLYWYRQAAGRGLQLLFYSVGIGQISSEVPQNLSASRPQDRQFILSSKKLLLSDSGFYLCVWSVLAGNTGELFFGEGSRLTVL.

This chain joins TRBV14 and TRBJ2-1, with D maybe TRBD2 (6 bases). Trimming took off 3 bases at V and 5 bases at J, with 17 bases between the two ends. Per the germline V gene, CDR1 is SGHDN and CDR2 is FVKESK. This CDR3 is 16 amino acids long. In DNA, the CDR3 is TGTGCCAGCAGCCACTCCGCGGTCAGGACTAACAATGAGCAGTTCTTC. Translation: CASSHSAVRTNNEQFF. The full variable domain, its missing parts supplied by reference TRBV14 and TRBJ2-1, is EAGVTQFPSHSVIEKGQTVTLRCDPISGHDNLYWYRRVMGKEIKFLLHFVKESKQDESGMPNNRFLAERTGGTYSTLKVQPAELEDSGVYFCASSHSAVRTNNEQFFGPGTRLTVL.

There are many counts of this clonotype. This rearrangement joins TRBV11-1 to TRBJ2-2; D is undetermined. The V and J ends lost 5 bases and 3 bases respectively, with 10 bases between them. The CDR3 sequence is 14 residues long. Germline V gives CDR1 SGHAT, CDR2 FQDESV (reference sequence). In DNA, the CDR3 is TGTGCCAGCAGCCCATTTCGGGACACCGGGGAGCTGTTTTTT. It codes for CASSPFRDTGELFF. The complete variable domain, with remaining parts taken from reference TRBV11-1 and TRBJ2-2, reads EAEVAQSPRYKITEKSQAVAFWCDPISGHATLYWYRQILGQGPELLVQFQDESVVDDSQLPKDRFSAERLKGVDSTLKIQPAELGDSAMYLCASSPFRDTGELFFGEGSRLTVL.

A word on this clonotype: Just one base apart from a much larger clone, this may be a read error. V gene TRBV4-1 combines with J gene TRBJ2-7; 7 bases map to TRBD2. This CDR3 spans 15 amino acids. The J segment lost 7 bases and the V segment lost 2 bases, leaving 11 bases of the junction unmatched. From germline, CDR1 is MGHRA and CDR2 YSYEKL. The CDR3 coding sequence is TGCGCCAGCAGCCAAATTTGGGGAGGGTCGGGTGAGCAGTACTTC. It encodes CASSQIWGGSGEQYF.

In this sample, this clonotype turned up a few times. The chain uses TRBV28 and TRBJ2-5; D is perhaps TRBD2 (6 bases). The V and J ends lost 7 bases and 5 bases respectively, with 20 bases between them. This CDR3 has 15 residues. Germline-derived CDR1 and CDR2 are MDHEN and SYDVKM. The CDR3 spells CASKAPLGSGETQYF. As DNA, the CDR3 is TGTGCCAGCAAGGCCCCACTCGGGAGTGGGGAGACCCAGTACTTC.

Of note for this clonotype: At one end the junction does not follow the germline gene, possibly because of a read error. This chain links TRBV4-1 with TRBJ2-1, with 11 positions matching TRBD2. Germline loops: CDR1 MGHRA, CDR2 YSYEKL. This CDR3 has 16 residues. CDR3 residues: CGSSQGLAGGYNEQFF. CDR3 bases: TGCGGCAGCAGTCAAGGTTTAGCGGGAGGGTATAATGAGCAGTTCTTC.

This chain joins TRBV6-2 or TRBV6-3 and TRBJ1-6; TRBD1 might be the D (6 bases). This CDR3 has 14 amino acids. Trimming took off 7 bases at V and 7 bases at J, with 14 bases between the two ends. The germline V gene has CDR1 MNHEY and CDR2 SVGEGT. This chain's CDR3 is CASTLDRRNSPLHF. As DNA, the CDR3 is TGTGCCAGCACTTTGGACAGAAGAAATTCACCCCTCCACTTT.

The chain employs TRBV29-1 and TRBJ2-3, with D possibly being TRBD2 (5 bases). CDR1 SQVTM and CDR2 ANQGSEA come from the germline V gene. Between the trimmed V and J ends, which lost 4 bases and 6 bases, there was a span of 17 bases. This CDR3 has 14 residues. The CDR3, as DNA: TGCAGCGTTGTTGGGCTAGCCCACACGGATACGCAGTATTTT. Its protein is CSVVGLAHTDTQYF.